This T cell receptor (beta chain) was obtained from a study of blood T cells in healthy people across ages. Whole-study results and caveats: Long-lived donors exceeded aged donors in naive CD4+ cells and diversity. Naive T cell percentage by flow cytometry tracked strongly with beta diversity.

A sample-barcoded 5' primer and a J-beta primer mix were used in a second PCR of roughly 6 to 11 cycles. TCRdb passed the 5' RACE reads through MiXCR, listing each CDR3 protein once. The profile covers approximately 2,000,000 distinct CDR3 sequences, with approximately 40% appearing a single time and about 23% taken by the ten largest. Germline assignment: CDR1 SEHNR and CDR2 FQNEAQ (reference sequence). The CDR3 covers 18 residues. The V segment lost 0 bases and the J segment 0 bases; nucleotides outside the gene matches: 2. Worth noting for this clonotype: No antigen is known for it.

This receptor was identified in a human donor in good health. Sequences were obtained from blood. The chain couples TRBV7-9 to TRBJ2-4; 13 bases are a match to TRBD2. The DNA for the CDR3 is TGTGCCAGCAGCTTAGCCGGGACTAGCGGGGTAGCCAAAAACATTCAGTACTTC. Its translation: CASSLAGTSGVAKNIQYF.